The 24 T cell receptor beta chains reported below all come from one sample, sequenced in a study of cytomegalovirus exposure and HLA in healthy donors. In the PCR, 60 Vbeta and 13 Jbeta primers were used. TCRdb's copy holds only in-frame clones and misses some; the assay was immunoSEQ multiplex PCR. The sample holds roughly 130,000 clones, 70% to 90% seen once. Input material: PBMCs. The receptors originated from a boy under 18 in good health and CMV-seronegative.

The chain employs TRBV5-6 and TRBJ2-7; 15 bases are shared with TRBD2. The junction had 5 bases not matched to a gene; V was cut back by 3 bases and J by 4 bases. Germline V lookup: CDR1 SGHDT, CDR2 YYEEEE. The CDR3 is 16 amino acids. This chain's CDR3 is CASSSRGLAGGYEQYF. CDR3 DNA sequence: TGTGCCAGCAGCTCGCGAGGACTAGCGGGAGGGTACGAGCAGTACTTC. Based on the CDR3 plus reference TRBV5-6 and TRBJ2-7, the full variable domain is DAGVTQSPTHLIKTRGQQVTLRCSPKSGHDTVSWYQQALGQGPQFIFQYYEEEERQRGNFPDRFSGHQFPNYSSELNVNALLLGDSALYLCASSSRGLAGGYEQYFGPGTRLTVT.

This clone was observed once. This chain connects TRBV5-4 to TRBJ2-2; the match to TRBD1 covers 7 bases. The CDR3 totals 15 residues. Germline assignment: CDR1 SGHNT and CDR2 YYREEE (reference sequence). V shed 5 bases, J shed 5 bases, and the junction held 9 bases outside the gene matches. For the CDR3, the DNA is TGTGCCAGCAGTTTCGACAGGGTACGAACCGGGGAGCTGTTTTTT. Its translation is CASSFDRVRTGELFF.

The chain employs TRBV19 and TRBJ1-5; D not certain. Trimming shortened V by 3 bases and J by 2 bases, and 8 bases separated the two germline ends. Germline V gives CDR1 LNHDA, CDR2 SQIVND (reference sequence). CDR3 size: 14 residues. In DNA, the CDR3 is TGTGCCAGTAGTATTAAGGGAGGCAATCAGCCCCAGCATTTT. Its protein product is CASSIKGGNQPQHF.

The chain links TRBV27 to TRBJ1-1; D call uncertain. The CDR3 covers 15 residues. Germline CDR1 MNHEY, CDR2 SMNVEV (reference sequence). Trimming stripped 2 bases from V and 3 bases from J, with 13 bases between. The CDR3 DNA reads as TGTGCCAGCAGTTTAAGTTGGGCCCGCGACACTGAAGCTTTCTTT. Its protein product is CASSLSWARDTEAFF.

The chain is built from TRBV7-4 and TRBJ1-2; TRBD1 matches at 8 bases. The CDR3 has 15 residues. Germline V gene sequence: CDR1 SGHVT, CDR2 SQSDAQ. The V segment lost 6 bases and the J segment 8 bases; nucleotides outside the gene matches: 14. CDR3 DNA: TGTGCCAGCAGGTCCCTCGGACAGGGCACGGTCGGCTACACCTTC. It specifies CASRSLGQGTVGYTF.

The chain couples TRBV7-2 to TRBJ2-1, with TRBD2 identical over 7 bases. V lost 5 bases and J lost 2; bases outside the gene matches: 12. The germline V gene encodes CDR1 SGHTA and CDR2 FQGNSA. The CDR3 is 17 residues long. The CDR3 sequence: CASSVPRWGGTYNEQFF. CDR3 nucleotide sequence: TGTGCCAGCAGCGTACCCCGGTGGGGGGGGACCTACAATGAGCAGTTCTTC.

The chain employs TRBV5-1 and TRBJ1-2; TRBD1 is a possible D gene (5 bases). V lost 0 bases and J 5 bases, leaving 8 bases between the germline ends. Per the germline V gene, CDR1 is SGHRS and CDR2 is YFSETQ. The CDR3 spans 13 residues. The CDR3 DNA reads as TGCGCCAGCAGCTTGGACCCAGGGTATGGCTACACCTTC. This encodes CASSLDPGYGYTF. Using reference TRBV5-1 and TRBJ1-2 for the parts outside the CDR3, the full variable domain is KAGVTQTPRYLIKTRGQQVTLSCSPISGHRSVSWYQQTPGQGLQFLFEYFSETQRNKGNFPGRFSGRQFSNSRSEMNVSTLELGDSALYLCASSLDPGYGYTFGSGTRLTVV.

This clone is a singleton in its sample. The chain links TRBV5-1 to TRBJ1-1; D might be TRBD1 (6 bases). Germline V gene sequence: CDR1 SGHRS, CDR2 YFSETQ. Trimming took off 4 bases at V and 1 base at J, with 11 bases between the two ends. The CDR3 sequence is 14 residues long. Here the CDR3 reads CASSQGQSNTEAFF. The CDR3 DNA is TGCGCCAGCAGCCAGGGACAATCGAACACTGAAGCTTTCTTT.

CDR3 nucleotides: TGTGCCAGCAGCCAAAGACTAGCGGGGGGCCGCTACGAGCAGTACTTC. Protein sequence: CASSQRLAGGRYEQYF. The chain links TRBV5-4 to TRBJ2-7; 13 bases match TRBD2. The CDR3 is 16 residues long. V shed 4 bases and J 3 bases; nucleotides not matched to a gene: 7. CDR1 and CDR2 (germline): SGHNT, YYREEE (reference sequence). Using reference TRBV5-4 and TRBJ2-7 for the parts outside the CDR3, the full variable domain is ETGVTQSPTHLIKTRGQQVTLRCSSQSGHNTVSWYQQALGQGPQFIFQYYREEENGRGNFPPRFSGLQFPNYSSELNVNALELDDSALYLCASSQRLAGGRYEQYFGPGTRLTVT.

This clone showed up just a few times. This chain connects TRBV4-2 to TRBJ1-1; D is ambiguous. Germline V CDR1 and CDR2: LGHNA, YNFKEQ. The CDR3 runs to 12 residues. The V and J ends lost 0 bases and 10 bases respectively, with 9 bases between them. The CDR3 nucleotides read TGTGCCAGCAGCCAAGATGGAAGAGGAGCTTTCTTT. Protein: CASSQDGRGAFF.

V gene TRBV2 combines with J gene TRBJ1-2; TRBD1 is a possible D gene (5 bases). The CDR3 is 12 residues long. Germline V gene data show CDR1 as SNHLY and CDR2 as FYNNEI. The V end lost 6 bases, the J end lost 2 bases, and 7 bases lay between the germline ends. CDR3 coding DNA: TGTGCCAGCAGGGACAACAACTATGGCTACACCTTC. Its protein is CASRDNNYGYTF.

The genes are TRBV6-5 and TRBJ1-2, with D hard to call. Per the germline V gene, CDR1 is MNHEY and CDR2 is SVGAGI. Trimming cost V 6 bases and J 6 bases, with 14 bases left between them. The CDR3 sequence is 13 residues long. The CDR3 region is CASSQVGGDGYTF. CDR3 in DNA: TGTGCCAGCAGCCAGGTGGGCGGGGATGGCTACACCTTC.

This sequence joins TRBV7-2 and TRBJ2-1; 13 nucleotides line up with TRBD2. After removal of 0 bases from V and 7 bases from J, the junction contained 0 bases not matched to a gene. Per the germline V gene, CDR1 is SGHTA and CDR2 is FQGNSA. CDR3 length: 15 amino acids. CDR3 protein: CASSLATSGGNEQFF. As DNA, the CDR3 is TGTGCCAGCAGCTTAGCGACTAGCGGGGGGAATGAGCAGTTCTTC. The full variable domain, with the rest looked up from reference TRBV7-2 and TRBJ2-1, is GAGVSQSPSNKVTEKGKDVELRCDPISGHTALYWYRQSLGQGLEFLIYFQGNSAPDKSGLPSDRFSAERTGGSVSTLTIQRTQQEDSAVYLCASSLATSGGNEQFFGPGTRLTVL.

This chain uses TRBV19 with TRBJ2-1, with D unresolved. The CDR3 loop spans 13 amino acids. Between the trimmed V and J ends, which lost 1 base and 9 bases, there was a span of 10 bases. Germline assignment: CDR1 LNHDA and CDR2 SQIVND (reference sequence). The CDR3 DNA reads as TGTGCCAGTAGTATAGGGCCCACCACTGAGCAGTTCTTC. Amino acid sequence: CASSIGPTTEQFF. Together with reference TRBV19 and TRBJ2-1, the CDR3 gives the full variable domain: DGGITQSPKYLFRKEGQNVTLSCEQNLNHDAMYWYRQDPGQGLRLIYYSQIVNDFQKGDIAEGYSVSREKKESFPLTVTSAQKNPTAFYLCASSIGPTTEQFFGPGTRLTVL.

In nucleotides, the CDR3 is TGCAGCGTCGGAGACAGGTGGCACACTGAAGCTTTCTTT. It encodes CSVGDRWHTEAFF. The chain couples TRBV29-1 to TRBJ1-1, with a weak D call TRBD1 (6 bases). CDR3 length: 13 residues. V was clipped by 6 bases and J by 3 bases, with 14 bases between them. Germline lookup yields CDR1 SQVTM and CDR2 ANQGSEA.

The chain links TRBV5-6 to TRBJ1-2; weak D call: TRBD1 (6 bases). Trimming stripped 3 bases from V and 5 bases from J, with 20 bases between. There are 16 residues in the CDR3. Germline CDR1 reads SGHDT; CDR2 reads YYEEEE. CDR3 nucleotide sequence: TGTGCCAGCAGCTCCTCGGGACACCCAACGGCGTATGGCTACACCTTC. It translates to CASSSSGHPTAYGYTF.

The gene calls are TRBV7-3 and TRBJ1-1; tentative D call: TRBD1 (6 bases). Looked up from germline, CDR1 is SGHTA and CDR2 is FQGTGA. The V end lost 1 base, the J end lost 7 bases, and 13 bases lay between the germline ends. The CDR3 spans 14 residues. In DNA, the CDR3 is TGTGCCAGCAGCTTAAATTCCGGGACACGTGAAGCTTTCTTT. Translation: CASSLNSGTREAFF.

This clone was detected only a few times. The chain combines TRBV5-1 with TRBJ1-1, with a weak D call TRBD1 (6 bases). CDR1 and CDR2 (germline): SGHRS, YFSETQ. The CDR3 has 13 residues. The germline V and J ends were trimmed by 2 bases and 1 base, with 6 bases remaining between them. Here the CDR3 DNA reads TGCGCCAGCAGCTTAGGGGGGAACACTGAAGCTTTCTTT. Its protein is CASSLGGNTEAFF.

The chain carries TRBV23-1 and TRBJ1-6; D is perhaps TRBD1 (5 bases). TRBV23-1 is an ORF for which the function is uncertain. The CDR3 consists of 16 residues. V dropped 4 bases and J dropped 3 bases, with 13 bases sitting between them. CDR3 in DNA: TGCGCCAGCAGTCGCCCACAGGAATTCTATAATTCACCCCTCCACTTT. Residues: CASSRPQEFYNSPLHF.

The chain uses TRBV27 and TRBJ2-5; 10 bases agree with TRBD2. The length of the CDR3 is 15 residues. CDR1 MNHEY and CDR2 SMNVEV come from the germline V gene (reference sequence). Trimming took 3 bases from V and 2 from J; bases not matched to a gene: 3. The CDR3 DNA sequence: TGTGCCAGCAGTTTTACTAGCGGGACACAAGAGACCCAGTACTTC. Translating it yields CASSFTSGTQETQYF.

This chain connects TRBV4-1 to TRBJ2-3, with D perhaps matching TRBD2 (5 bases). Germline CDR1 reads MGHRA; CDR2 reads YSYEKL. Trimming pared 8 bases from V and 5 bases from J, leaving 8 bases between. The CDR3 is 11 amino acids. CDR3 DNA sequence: TGCGCCAGCTCGGGGAGAGATACGCAGTATTTT. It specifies CASSGRDTQYF.

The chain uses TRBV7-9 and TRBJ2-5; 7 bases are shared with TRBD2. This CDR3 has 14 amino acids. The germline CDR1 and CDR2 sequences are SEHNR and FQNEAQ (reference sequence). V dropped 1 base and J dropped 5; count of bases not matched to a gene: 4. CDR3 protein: CASSLETSHETQYF. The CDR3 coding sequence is TGTGCCAGCAGCTTAGAGACTAGCCACGAGACCCAGTACTTC. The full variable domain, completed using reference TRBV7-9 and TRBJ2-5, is DTGVSQNPRHKITKRGQNVTFRCDPISEHNRLYWYRQTLGQGPEFLTYFQNEAQLEKSRLLSDRFSAERPKGSFSTLEIQRTEQGDSAMYLCASSLETSHETQYFGPGTRLLVL.

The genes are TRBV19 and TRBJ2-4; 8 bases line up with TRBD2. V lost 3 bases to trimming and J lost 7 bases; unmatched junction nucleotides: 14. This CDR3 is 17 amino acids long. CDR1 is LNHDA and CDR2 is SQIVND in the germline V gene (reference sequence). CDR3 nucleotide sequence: TGTGCCAGTAGTATCTTCCGAAGCGGGGGCCACGATAACATTCAGTACTTC. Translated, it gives CASSIFRSGGHDNIQYF. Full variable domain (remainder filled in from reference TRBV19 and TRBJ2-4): DGGITQSPKYLFRKEGQNVTLSCEQNLNHDAMYWYRQDPGQGLRLIYYSQIVNDFQKGDIAEGYSVSREKKESFPLTVTSAQKNPTAFYLCASSIFRSGGHDNIQYFGAGTRLSVL.

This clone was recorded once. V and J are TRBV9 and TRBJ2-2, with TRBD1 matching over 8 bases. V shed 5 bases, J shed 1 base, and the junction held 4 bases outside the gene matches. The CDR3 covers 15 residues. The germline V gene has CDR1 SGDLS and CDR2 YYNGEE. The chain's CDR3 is CASSPGTGNTGELFF. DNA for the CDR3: TGTGCCAGCAGTCCCGGGACAGGGAACACCGGGGAGCTGTTTTTT. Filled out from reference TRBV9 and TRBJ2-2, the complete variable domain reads DSGVTQTPKHLITATGQRVTLRCSPRSGDLSVYWYQQSLDQGLQFLIQYYNGEERAKGNILERFSAQQFPDLHSELNLSSLELGDSALYFCASSPGTGNTGELFFGEGSRLTVL.